This T cell receptor (beta chain) was recovered during a study of cytotoxic CD8 clonotypes in ibrutinib-treated CLL. The study, taken as a whole, reports: Clonality measured at baseline exceeded age-matched healthy donors, tracking circulating CD8+ T-cell counts. A rise in clonality was seen at ibrutinib response, and a fall back toward baseline was seen at progression.

The protocol was immunoSEQ multiplex PCR, while the TCRdb copy is restricted to in-frame clones and leaves out a portion. The sample consists of approximately 340,000 clones, 67% of them appearing once. As regards this clone: Its antigen is still unknown.

Germline V lookup: CDR1 ENHRY, CDR2 SYGVKD. Trimming shortened V by 8 bases and J by 1 base, and 8 bases separated the two germline ends. CDR3 length: 12 residues. The receptor was isolated from a human donor with chronic lymphocytic leukemia. The sequenced sample was PBMCs, obtained after 36 months of ibrutinib treatment. The chain carries TRBV10-3 and TRBJ1-2, with no clear D. In nucleotides, the CDR3 is TGTGCCATCCCAGACAATAACTATGGCTACACCTTC. It translates to CAIPDNNYGYTF.